The source of this T cell receptor (beta chain) is a study of blood T cell repertoires in COVID-19. Study as a whole: The United States, Italy and Spain supplied acute and convalescent COVID-19 samples. Sources were T cells, B-cell-depleted T cells, or PBMCs; the material itself was cDNA or gDNA.

The CDR3 has 16 amino acids. V lost 1 base and J lost 0, with 12 bases in between. Looked up from germline, CDR1 is LNHDA and CDR2 is SQIVND (reference sequence). Per the original data handling: Reference gene primer amplification gave estimated nucleated cell counts. Clones were read by immunoSEQ multiplex PCR, and TCRdb kept only the in-frame ones, dropping some. D and trimming come from the DNA, and the V and J calls and clone size come from that table. Of 270,000 or so clones in the sample, around nine tenths are singletons; the top ten hold approximately 9%. V and J are TRBV19 and TRBJ1-1; D not certain. The clonotype was recovered from a man in his forties or fifties with active or convalescent COVID-19. Sequences were obtained from peripheral blood. As DNA, the CDR3 is TGTGCCAGTAGTATAGTTGCAGGCCTGATGAACACTGAAGCTTTCTTT. Its protein product is CASSIVAGLMNTEAFF.